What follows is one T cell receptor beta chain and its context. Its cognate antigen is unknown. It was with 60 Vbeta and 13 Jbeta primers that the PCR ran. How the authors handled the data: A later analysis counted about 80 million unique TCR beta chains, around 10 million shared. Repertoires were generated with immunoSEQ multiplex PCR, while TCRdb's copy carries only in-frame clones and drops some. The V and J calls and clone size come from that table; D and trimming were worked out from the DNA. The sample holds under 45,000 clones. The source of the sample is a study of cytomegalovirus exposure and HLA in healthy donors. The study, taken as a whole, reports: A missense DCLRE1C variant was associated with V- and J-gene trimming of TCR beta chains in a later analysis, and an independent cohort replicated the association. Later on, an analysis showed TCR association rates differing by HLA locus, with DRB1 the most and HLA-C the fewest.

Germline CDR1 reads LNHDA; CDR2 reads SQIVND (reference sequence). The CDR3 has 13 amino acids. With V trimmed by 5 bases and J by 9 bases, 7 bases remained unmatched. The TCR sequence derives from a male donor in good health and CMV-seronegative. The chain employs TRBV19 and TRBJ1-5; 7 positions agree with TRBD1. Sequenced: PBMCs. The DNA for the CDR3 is TGTGCCAGTAGTCCAAGGGGGCGCGGGCCCCAGCATTTT. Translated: CASSPRGRGPQHF.